These T cell receptor beta chains were read from a single sample in a study of cytomegalovirus exposure and HLA in healthy donors. Here immunoSEQ multiplex PCR was the method, and the copy in TCRdb shows in-frame clones only, minus some. Found here are 130,000 or so clones, approximately 90% of them singletons; the top ten hold 6.2%. Specimen: PBMCs. These receptors came from a woman in her twenties or thirties in good health and CMV-seropositive. Both conserved end residues are trimmed from each CDR3. D genes are given only for firm matches.

d_call cdr3_length v_call cdr3_aa
TRBD2 12 TRBV2 ASNRGGNQETQY
TRBD1 12 TRBV5-1 ASSTGDRDNEQY
TRBD1 11 TRBV6-5 ASSYDRGREQY
. 10 TRBV5-6 ASSLDQRGYT
. 11 TRBV19 ASSMSPYNEQF
. 11 TRBV2 ASRTDFGEKLF
TRBD1 14 TRBV19 ASSGFVGQGGTEAF
TRBD1 11 TRBV19 ASSTDRGETQY
. 9 TRBV27 ASIYGDTQY
. 10 TRBV6-1 ASSVTDNEQF
. 12 TRBV11-2 ASSFGMGGYGYT
. 14 TRBV21-1 ASSPISTTEAYEQY
. 16 TRBV9 ASSVDRPEDPRGETQY
. 10 TRBV7-9 ASSQHNYGYT
. 14 TRBV11-2 ASSLDVAGLGETQY
TRBD1 12 TRBV28 ASSLGDRVTEAF
. 12 TRBV6-5 ASSLQVGANVLT
. 12 TRBV10-1 ASSGMGFTDTQY
TRBD2 10 TRBV2 ASSERTREQF
. 12 TRBV27 ASSSNTGITEAF
. 12 TRBV6-6 ASRPTGQKRPQH
. 13 TRBV29-1 SVPGHPSSYNEQF
TRBD2 13 TRBV27 ASSLAAGGGYEQY
. 14 TRBV5-8 ASSFYGGATTTEAF
TRBD2 12 TRBV29-1 SVAGLAGVGEQF
TRBD1 16 TRBV13 ASSLGLTGGATNEKLF
. 11 TRBV5-4 ASSLDSNRGYT
TRBD1 11 TRBV2 ASSLTGNQPQH
TRBD2 15 TRBV7-9 ASSTDPGLAGDSEQF
TRBD2 15 TRBV28 ASSLFGTSGIRREQF
. 12 TRBV7-9 ASSSRNTNTEAF
TRBD1 11 TRBV5-6 ASSVTGEQPQH
. 12 TRBV6-6 ASSRAGQSYEQY
. 13 TRBV6-6 ASSSDLTGNQPQH
. 15 TRBV15 ATSGARTGGMNTEAF
. 15 TRBV18 ASSPGTSRQSNYGYT
. 11 TRBV10-1 ASSSGNTGELF